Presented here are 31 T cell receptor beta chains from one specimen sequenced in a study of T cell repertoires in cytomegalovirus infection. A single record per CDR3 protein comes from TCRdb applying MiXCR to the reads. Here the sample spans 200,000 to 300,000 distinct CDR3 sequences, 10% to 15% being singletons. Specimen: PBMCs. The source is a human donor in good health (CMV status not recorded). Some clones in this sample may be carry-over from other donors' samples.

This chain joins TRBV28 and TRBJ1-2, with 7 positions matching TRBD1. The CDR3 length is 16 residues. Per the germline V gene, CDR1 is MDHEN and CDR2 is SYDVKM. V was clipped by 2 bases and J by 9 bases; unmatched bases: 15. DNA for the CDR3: TGTGCCAGCAGTTTACAGGCGGTCCAGGGGGGGGCCAGCTACACCTTC. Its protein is CASSLQAVQGGASYTF.

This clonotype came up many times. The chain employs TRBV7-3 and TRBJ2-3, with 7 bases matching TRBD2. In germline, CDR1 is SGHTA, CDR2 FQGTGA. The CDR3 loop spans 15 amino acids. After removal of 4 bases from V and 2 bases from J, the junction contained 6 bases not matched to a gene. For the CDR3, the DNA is TGTGCCAGCAGCTCCGGGGCGGGAGTCACAGATACGCAGTATTTT. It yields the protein CASSSGAGVTDTQYF. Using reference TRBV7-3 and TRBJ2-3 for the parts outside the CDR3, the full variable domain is GAGVSQTPSNKVTEKGKYVELRCDPISGHTALYWYRQSLGQGPEFLIYFQGTGAADDSGLPNDRFFAVRPEGSVSTLKIQRTERGDSAVYLCASSSGAGVTDTQYFGPGTRLTVL.

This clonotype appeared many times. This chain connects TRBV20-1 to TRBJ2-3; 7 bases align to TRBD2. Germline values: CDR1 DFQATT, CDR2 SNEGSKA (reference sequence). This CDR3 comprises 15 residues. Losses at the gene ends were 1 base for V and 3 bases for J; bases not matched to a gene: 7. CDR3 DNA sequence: TGCAGTGCTAGAGGCGCGGGGGTTGGAACAGATACGCAGTATTTT. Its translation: CSARGAGVGTDTQYF.

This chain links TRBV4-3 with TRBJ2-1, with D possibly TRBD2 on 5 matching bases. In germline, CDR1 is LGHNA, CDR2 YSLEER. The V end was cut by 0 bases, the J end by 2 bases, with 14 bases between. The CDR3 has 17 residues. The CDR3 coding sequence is TGCGCCAGCAGCCAAGATTTCATGGGGAGTACCTACAATGAGCAGTTCTTC. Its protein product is CASSQDFMGSTYNEQFF.

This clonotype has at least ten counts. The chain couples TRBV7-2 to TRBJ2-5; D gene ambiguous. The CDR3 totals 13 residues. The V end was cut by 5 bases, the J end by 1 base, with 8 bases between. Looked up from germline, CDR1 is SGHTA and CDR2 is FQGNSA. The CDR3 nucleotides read TGTGCCAGCAGCCCCTTGAGCCAAGAGACCCAGTACTTC. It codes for CASSPLSQETQYF.

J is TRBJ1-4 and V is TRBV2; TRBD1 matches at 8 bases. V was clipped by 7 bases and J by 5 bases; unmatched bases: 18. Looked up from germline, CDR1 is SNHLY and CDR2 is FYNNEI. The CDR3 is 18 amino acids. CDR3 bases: TGTGCCAGCACCCCAGGAGGGGCAGGGGGCTATGGGAATGAAAAACTGTTTTTT. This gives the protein CASTPGGAGGYGNEKLFF.

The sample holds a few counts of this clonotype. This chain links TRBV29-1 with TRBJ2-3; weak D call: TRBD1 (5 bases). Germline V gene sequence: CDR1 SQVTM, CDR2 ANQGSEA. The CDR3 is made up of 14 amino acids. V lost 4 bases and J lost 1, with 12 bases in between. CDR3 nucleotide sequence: TGCAGCGTTGCAGGGTTACAGGGCACAGATACGCAGTATTTT. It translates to CSVAGLQGTDTQYF.

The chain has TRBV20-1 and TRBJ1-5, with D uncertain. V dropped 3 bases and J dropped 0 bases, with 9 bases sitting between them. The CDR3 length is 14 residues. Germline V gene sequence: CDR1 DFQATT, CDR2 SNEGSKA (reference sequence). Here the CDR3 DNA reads TGCAGTGCTAGGATCGACTATAGCAATCAGCCCCAGCATTTT. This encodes CSARIDYSNQPQHF.

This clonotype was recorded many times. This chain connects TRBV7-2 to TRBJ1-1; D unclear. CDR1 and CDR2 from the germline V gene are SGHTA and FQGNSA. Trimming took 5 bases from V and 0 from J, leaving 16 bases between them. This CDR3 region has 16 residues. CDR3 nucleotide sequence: TGTGCCAGCAGCCGATCAATCGGACGGATGAACACTGAAGCTTTCTTT. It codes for CASSRSIGRMNTEAFF.

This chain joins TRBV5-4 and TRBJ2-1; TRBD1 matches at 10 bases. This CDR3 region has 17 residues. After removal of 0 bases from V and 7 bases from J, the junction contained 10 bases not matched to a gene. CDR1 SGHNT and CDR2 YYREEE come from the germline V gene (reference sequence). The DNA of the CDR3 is TGTGCCAGCAGCTTGGGGGTGACAGGGGGCGGGATAAATGAGCAGTTCTTC. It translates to CASSLGVTGGGINEQFF.

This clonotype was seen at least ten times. The CDR3 sequence: CASLGRGQEKLFF. CDR3 DNA sequence: TGTGCCAGTCTTGGCAGGGGGCAAGAAAAACTGTTTTTT. The chain couples TRBV19 to TRBJ1-4; 8 positions agree with TRBD1. The V segment lost 8 bases and the J segment 8 bases; nucleotides outside the gene matches: 7. Per germline, CDR1 LNHDA and CDR2 SQIVND (reference sequence). The CDR3 has 13 amino acids.

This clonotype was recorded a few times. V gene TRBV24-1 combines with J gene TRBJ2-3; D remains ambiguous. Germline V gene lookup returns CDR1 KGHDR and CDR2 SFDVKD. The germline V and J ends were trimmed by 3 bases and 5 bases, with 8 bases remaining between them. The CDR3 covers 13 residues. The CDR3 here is CATSDPPGDTQYF. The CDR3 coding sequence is TGTGCCACCAGTGATCCTCCGGGAGATACGCAGTATTTT.

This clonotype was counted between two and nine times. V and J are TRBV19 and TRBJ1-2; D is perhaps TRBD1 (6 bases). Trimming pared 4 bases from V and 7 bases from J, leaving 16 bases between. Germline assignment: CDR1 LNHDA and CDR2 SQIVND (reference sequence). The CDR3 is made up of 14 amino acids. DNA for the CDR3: TGTGCCAGTAGTAGGGGGGGGCAGGGTCGTGGCTACACCTTC. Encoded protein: CASSRGGQGRGYTF.

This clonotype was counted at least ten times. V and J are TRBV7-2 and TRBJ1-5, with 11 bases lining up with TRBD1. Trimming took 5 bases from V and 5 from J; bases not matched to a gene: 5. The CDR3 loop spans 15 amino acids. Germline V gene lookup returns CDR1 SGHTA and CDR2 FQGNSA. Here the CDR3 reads CASSGRTGGDQPQHF. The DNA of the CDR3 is TGTGCCAGCAGCGGCCGGACAGGGGGCGATCAGCCCCAGCATTTT.

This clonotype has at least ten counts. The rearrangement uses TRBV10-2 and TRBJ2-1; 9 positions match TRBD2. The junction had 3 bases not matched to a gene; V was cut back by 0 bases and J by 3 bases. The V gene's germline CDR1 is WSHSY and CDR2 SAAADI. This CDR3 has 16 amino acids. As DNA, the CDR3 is TGCGCCAGCAGTGAGTCGGTGACTAGCGGCTACAATGAGCAGTTCTTC. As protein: CASSESVTSGYNEQFF.

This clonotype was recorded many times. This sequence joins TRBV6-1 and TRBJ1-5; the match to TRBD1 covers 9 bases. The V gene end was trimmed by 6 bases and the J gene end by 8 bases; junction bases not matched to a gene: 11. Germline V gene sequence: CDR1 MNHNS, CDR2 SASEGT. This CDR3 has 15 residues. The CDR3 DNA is TGTGCCAGCAGGCGGGGGACAGGGAGCAGTGAGCCCCAGCATTTT. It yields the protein CASRRGTGSSEPQHF.

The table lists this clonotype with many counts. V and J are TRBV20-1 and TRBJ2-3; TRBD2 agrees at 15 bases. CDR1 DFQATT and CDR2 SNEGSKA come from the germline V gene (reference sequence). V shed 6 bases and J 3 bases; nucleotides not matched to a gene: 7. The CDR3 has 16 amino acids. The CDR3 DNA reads TGCAGTGCCGGACTAGCGGGAGGGCCGGGGACAGATACGCAGTATTTT. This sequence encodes CSAGLAGGPGTDTQYF.

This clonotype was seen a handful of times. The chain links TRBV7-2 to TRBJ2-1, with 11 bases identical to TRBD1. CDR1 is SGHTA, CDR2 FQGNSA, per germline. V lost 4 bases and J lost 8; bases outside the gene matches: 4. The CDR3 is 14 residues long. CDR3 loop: CASSSGQGADEQFF. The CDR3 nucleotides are TGTGCCAGCAGCTCCGGACAGGGGGCCGATGAGCAGTTCTTC.

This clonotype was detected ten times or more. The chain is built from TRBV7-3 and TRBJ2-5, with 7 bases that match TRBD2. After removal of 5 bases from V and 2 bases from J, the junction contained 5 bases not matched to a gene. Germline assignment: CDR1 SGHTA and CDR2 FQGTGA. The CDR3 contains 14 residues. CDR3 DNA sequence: TGTGCCAGCAGCCCAGGGAGGGCTCAAGAGACCCAGTACTTC. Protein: CASSPGRAQETQYF.

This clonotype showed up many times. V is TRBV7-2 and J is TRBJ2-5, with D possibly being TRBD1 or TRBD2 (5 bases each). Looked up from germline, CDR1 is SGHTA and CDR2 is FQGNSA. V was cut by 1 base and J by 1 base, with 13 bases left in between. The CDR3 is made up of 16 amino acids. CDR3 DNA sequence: TGTGCCAGCAGCTTAGTCCCGGGACCAATCCAAGAGACCCAGTACTTC. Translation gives CASSLVPGPIQETQYF. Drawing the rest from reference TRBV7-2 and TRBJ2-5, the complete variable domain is GAGVSQSPSNKVTEKGKDVELRCDPISGHTALYWYRQSLGQGLEFLIYFQGNSAPDKSGLPSDRFSAERTGGSVSTLTIQRTQQEDSAVYLCASSLVPGPIQETQYFGPGTRLLVL.

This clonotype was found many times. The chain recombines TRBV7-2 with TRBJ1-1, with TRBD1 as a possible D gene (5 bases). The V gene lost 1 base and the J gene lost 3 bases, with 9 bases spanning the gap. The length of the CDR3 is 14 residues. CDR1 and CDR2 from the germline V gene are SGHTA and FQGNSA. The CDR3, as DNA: TGTGCCAGCAGCTTAGGCGTGGGGGACACTGAAGCTTTCTTT. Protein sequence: CASSLGVGDTEAFF.

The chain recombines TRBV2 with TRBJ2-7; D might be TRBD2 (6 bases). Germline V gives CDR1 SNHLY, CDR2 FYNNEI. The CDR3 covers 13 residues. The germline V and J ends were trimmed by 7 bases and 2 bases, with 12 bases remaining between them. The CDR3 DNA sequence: TGTGCCAGCACCGGCGGAGGGGCCTACGAGCAGTACTTC. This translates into CASTGGGAYEQYF. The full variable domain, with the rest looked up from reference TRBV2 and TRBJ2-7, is EPEVTQTPSHQVTQMGQEVILRCVPISNHLYFYWYRQILGQKVEFLVSFYNNEISEKSEIFDDQFSVERPDGSNFTLKIRSTKLEDSAMYFCASTGGGAYEQYFGPGTRLTVT.

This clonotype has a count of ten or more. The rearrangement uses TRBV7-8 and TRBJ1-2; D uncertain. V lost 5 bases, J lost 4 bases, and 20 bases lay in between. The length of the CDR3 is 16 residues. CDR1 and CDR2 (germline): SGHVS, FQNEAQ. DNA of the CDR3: TGTGCCAGCAGCCTCGGAGCCCAGCTGTATGGCTATGGCTACACCTTC. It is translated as CASSLGAQLYGYGYTF.

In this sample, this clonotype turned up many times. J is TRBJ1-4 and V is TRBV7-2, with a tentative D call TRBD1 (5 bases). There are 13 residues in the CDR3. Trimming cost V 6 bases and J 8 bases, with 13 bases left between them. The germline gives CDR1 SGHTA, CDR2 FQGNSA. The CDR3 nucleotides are TGTGCCAGCAGTCGCGTTCCAGGGGAAAAACTGTTTTTT. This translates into CASSRVPGEKLFF.

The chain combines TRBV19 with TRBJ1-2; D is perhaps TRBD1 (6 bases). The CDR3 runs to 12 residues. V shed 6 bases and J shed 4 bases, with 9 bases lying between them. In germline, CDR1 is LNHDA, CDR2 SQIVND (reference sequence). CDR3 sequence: CASRETGYGYTF. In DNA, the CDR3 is TGTGCCAGTAGAGAGACAGGCTATGGCTACACCTTC.

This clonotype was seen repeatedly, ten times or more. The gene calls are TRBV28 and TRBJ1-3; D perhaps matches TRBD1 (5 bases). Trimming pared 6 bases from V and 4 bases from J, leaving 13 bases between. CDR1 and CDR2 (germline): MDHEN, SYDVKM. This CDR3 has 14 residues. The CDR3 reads CASRPTGEGNTIYF. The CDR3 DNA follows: TGTGCCAGCAGGCCCACGGGGGAAGGAAACACCATATATTTT. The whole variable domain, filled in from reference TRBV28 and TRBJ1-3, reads DVKVTQSSRYLVKRTGEKVFLECVQDMDHENMFWYRQDPGLGLRLIYFSYDVKMKEKGDIPEGYSVSREKKERFSLILESASTNQTSMYLCASRPTGEGNTIYFGEGSWLTVV.

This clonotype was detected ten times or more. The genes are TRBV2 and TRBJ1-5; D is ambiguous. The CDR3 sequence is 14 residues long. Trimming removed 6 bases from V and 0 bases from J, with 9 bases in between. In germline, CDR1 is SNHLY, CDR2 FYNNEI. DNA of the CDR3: TGTGCCAGCAGCTCGACAAGTAGCAATCAGCCCCAGCATTTT. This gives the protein CASSSTSSNQPQHF.

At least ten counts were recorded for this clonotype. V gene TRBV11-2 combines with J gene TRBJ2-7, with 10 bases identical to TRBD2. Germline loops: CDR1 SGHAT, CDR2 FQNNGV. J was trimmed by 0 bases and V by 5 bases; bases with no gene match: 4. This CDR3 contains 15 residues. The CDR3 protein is CASSPRTSGSYEQYF. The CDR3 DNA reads TGTGCCAGCAGCCCGCGGACTAGCGGCTCCTACGAGCAGTACTTC. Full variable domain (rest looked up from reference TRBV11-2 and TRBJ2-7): EAGVAQSPRYKIIEKRQSVAFWCNPISGHATLYWYQQILGQGPKLLIQFQNNGVVDDSQLPKDRFSAERLKGVDSTLKIQPAKLEDSAVYLCASSPRTSGSYEQYFGPGTRLTVT.

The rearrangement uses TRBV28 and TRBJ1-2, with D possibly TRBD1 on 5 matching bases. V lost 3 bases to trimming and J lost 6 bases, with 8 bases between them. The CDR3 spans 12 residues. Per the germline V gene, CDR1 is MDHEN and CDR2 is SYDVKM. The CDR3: CASSFRGNGYTF. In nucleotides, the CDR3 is TGTGCCAGCAGTTTCCGGGGGAATGGCTACACCTTC.

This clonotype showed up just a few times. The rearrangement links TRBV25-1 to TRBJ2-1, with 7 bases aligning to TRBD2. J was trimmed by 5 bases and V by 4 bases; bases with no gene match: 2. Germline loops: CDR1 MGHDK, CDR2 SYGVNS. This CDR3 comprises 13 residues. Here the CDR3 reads CASSGLAHNEQFF. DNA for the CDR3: TGTGCCAGCAGTGGACTAGCTCACAATGAGCAGTTCTTC.

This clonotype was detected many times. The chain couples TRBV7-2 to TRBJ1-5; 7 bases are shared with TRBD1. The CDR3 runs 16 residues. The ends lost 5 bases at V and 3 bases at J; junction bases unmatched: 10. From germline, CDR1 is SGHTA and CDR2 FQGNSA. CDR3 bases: TGTGCCAGCAGCCCATTCCGGGACAGCCACAATCAGCCCCAGCATTTT. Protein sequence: CASSPFRDSHNQPQHF.